Listed below are T cell receptor beta chains from one sample, sequenced in a study of blood T cell repertoires in COVID-19. TCRdb's copy holds only in-frame clones and misses some; the assay was immunoSEQ multiplex PCR. In the table there are about 110,000 clones, roughly 87% of which are singletons. Sequenced sample: peripheral blood. These TCRs come from a human donor in a cohort sampled during active COVID-19. CDR3s include the opening cysteine and the closing phenylalanine or tryptophan. Fields, in order: V gene, clone size, J gene, D gene, CDR3 protein, CDR3 DNA. A D gene is named only where the DNA matches it firmly. Clone size is given for some rows only: seen once, a few or many times, or a class if the clone is expanded.

V gene: TRBV7-9; clone size: -; J gene: TRBJ1-1; D gene: -; CDR3 protein: CASSLTDWRAFF; CDR3 DNA: TGTGCCAGCAGTCTCACGGACTGGCGAGCTTTCTTT
V gene: TRBV6-6; clone size: -; J gene: TRBJ2-7; D gene: TRBD1; CDR3 protein: CASIRDSTSGGEQYF; CDR3 DNA: TGTGCCAGCATTAGGGACAGCACAAGCGGCGGCGAGCAGTACTTC
V gene: TRBV5-4; clone size: -; J gene: TRBJ2-3; D gene: TRBD2; CDR3 protein: CASSSGLAGTDTQYF; CDR3 DNA: TGTGCCAGCAGCTCGGGACTAGCGGGCACAGATACGCAGTATTTT
V gene: TRBV28; clone size: -; J gene: TRBJ1-3; D gene: -; CDR3 protein: CASSFPGVDRTLGNTIYF; CDR3 DNA: TGTGCCAGCAGTTTTCCCGGAGTCGACCGAACTCTTGGAAACACCATATATTTT
V gene: TRBV9; clone size: -; J gene: TRBJ2-2; D gene: TRBD2; CDR3 protein: CASSVGTGGTGELFF; CDR3 DNA: TGTGCCAGCAGCGTCGGGACGGGAGGGACCGGGGAGCTGTTTTTT
V gene: TRBV5-4; clone size: -; J gene: TRBJ1-6; D gene: -; CDR3 protein: CASSLGSGGSPLHF; CDR3 DNA: TGTGCCAGCAGCTTGGGTTCAGGAGGTTCACCCCTCCACTTT
V gene: TRBV4-3; clone size: medium-sized; J gene: TRBJ2-1; D gene: TRBD2; CDR3 protein: CASSQERTSGIGEQFF; CDR3 DNA: TGCGCCAGCAGCCAAGAAAGGACTAGCGGGATAGGTGAGCAGTTCTTC
V gene: TRBV19; clone size: -; J gene: TRBJ2-3; D gene: -; CDR3 protein: CASSIGVLALTDTQYF; CDR3 DNA: TGTGCCAGTAGTATAGGTGTTCTAGCTCTCACAGATACGCAGTATTTT
V gene: TRBV7-8; clone size: -; J gene: TRBJ1-4; D gene: -; CDR3 protein: CASSLALGAGEKLFF; CDR3 DNA: TGTGCCAGCAGCTTAGCGTTGGGGGCTGGGGAAAAACTGTTTTTT
V gene: TRBV19; clone size: -; J gene: TRBJ1-5; D gene: -; CDR3 protein: CASSIIASNQPQHF; CDR3 DNA: TGTGCCAGTAGTATTATAGCGTCTAATCAGCCCCAGCATTTT
V gene: TRBV5-1; clone size: -; J gene: TRBJ1-6; D gene: TRBD1; CDR3 protein: CASRSAPGGGSSPLHF; CDR3 DNA: TGCGCCAGCAGATCCGCCCCAGGGGGAGGATCAAGTCCCCTCCACTTT
V gene: TRBV28; clone size: once; J gene: TRBJ2-2; D gene: -; CDR3 protein: CASTLQGSGELFF; CDR3 DNA: TGTGCCAGCACGTTACAGGGTTCAGGGGAGCTGTTTTTT
V gene: TRBV19; clone size: -; J gene: TRBJ2-1; D gene: -; CDR3 protein: CASSIVGKGNEQFF; CDR3 DNA: TGTGCCAGTAGTATAGTGGGGAAGGGGAATGAGCAGTTCTTC
V gene: TRBV6-5; clone size: -; J gene: TRBJ1-1; D gene: TRBD1; CDR3 protein: CASRINRGEAFF; CDR3 DNA: TGTGCCAGCAGGATAAACAGGGGTGAAGCTTTCTTT
V gene: TRBV10-2; clone size: -; J gene: TRBJ1-1; D gene: -; CDR3 protein: CASSESDDTEAFF; CDR3 DNA: TGCGCCAGCAGTGAAAGCGATGACACTGAAGCTTTCTTT
V gene: TRBV6-5; clone size: -; J gene: TRBJ2-7; D gene: TRBD1; CDR3 protein: CASSYQQGAVNEQYF; CDR3 DNA: TGTGCCAGCAGTTATCAACAGGGGGCCGTAAACGAGCAGTACTTC
V gene: TRBV4-2; clone size: -; J gene: TRBJ2-6; D gene: -; CDR3 protein: CASSQASGAGANVLTF; CDR3 DNA: TGTGCCAGCAGCCAAGCGTCGGGGGCTGGGGCCAACGTCCTGACTTTC
V gene: TRBV11-3; clone size: -; J gene: TRBJ2-3; D gene: TRBD1; CDR3 protein: CASSPGTVITDTQYF; CDR3 DNA: TGTGCCAGCAGCCCCGGGACAGTCATCACAGATACGCAGTATTTT
V gene: TRBV4-1; clone size: -; J gene: TRBJ1-3; D gene: -; CDR3 protein: CASSPGQYSGNTIYF; CDR3 DNA: TGCGCCAGCAGCCCAGGACAGTACTCTGGAAACACCATATATTTT
V gene: TRBV5-1; clone size: -; J gene: TRBJ1-2; D gene: TRBD1; CDR3 protein: CASAPGGAGGYTF; CDR3 DNA: TGCGCCAGCGCCCCAGGGGGCGCAGGTGGCTACACCTTC
V gene: TRBV6-5; clone size: -; J gene: TRBJ2-7; D gene: -; CDR3 protein: CASSYRDRGYEQYF; CDR3 DNA: TGTGCCAGCAGTTACCGGGACCGGGGGTACGAGCAGTACTTC
V gene: TRBV5-1; clone size: -; J gene: TRBJ2-1; D gene: TRBD1; CDR3 protein: CASREGTGANEQFF; CDR3 DNA: TGCGCCAGCAGAGAGGGGACAGGGGCCAATGAGCAGTTCTTC
V gene: TRBV4-2; clone size: -; J gene: TRBJ2-2; D gene: TRBD1; CDR3 protein: CASSQGGQGGAGELFF; CDR3 DNA: TGTGCCAGCAGCCAAGGTGGACAGGGGGGAGCCGGGGAGCTGTTTTTT
V gene: TRBV5-4; clone size: -; J gene: TRBJ1-1; D gene: TRBD1; CDR3 protein: CASSFGQGKNTEAFF; CDR3 DNA: TGTGCCAGCAGCTTCGGACAGGGGAAGAACACTGAAGCTTTCTTT
V gene: TRBV13; clone size: -; J gene: TRBJ2-1; D gene: -; CDR3 protein: CASSYHQGVEQFF; CDR3 DNA: TGTGCCAGCAGCTACCATCAAGGGGTTGAGCAGTTCTTC
V gene: TRBV9; clone size: few; J gene: TRBJ2-2; D gene: TRBD1; CDR3 protein: CASSGGQGFTGELFF; CDR3 DNA: TGTGCCAGCAGCGGGGGACAGGGGTTCACCGGGGAGCTGTTTTTT
V gene: TRBV16; clone size: -; J gene: TRBJ2-2; D gene: -; CDR3 protein: CASSQLQTNTGELFF; CDR3 DNA: TGTGCCAGCAGCCAATTACAGACGAACACCGGGGAGCTGTTTTTT
V gene: TRBV2; clone size: -; J gene: TRBJ1-5; D gene: TRBD1; CDR3 protein: CASRPGTGGAGYQPQHF; CDR3 DNA: TGTGCCAGCAGACCCGGGACAGGGGGCGCCGGATATCAGCCCCAGCATTTT
V gene: TRBV12-3/TRBV12-4; clone size: -; J gene: TRBJ2-1; D gene: -; CDR3 protein: CASSFTRYNEQFF; CDR3 DNA: TGTGCCAGCAGTTTTACTCGCTATAATGAGCAGTTCTTC
V gene: TRBV3-1/TRBV3-2; clone size: -; J gene: TRBJ1-1; D gene: -; CDR3 protein: CASSQGGGGTEAFF; CDR3 DNA: TGTGCCAGCAGCCAAGGGGGGGGCGGCACTGAAGCTTTCTTT
V gene: TRBV21-1; clone size: -; J gene: TRBJ1-6; D gene: -; CDR3 protein: CASSFRPGTGFKGGKRYNSPLHF; CDR3 DNA: TGTGCCAGCAGCTTCAGGCCAGGGACAGGGTTTAAGGGCGGAAAGAGATATAATTCACCCCTCCACTTT
V gene: TRBV11-2; clone size: once; J gene: TRBJ2-2; D gene: -; CDR3 protein: CASSLTGYGGELFF; CDR3 DNA: TGTGCCAGCAGCTTGACAGGTTATGGCGGGGAGCTGTTTTTT
V gene: TRBV7-9; clone size: -; J gene: TRBJ2-7; D gene: -; CDR3 protein: CASSLDFSSYEQYF; CDR3 DNA: TGTGCCAGCAGCTTAGATTTTAGCTCCTACGAGCAGTACTTC
V gene: TRBV6-5; clone size: -; J gene: TRBJ2-7; D gene: TRBD1; CDR3 protein: CASSLGQASAYEQYF; CDR3 DNA: TGTGCCAGCAGTTTAGGACAGGCTTCAGCCTACGAGCAGTACTTC
V gene: TRBV5-4; clone size: once; J gene: TRBJ2-2; D gene: -; CDR3 protein: CASSRAGQYTGELFF; CDR3 DNA: TGTGCCAGCAGCCGTGCTGGGCAGTACACCGGGGAGCTGTTTTTT
V gene: TRBV10-3; clone size: -; J gene: TRBJ2-1; D gene: -; CDR3 protein: CAISAGTSSYNEQFF; CDR3 DNA: TGTGCCATCAGTGCAGGCACGAGCTCCTACAATGAGCAGTTCTTC
V gene: TRBV7-2; clone size: -; J gene: TRBJ2-3; D gene: -; CDR3 protein: CASSLGGVTDTQYF; CDR3 DNA: TGTGCCAGCAGCTTAGGGGGGGTGACAGATACGCAGTATTTT
V gene: TRBV6-5; clone size: -; J gene: TRBJ2-7; D gene: -; CDR3 protein: CASSSGQTTHYEQYF; CDR3 DNA: TGTGCCAGCAGTTCCGGGCAGACTACCCACTACGAGCAGTATTTC
V gene: TRBV29-1; clone size: -; J gene: TRBJ2-3; D gene: -; CDR3 protein: CSVIGLYTDTQYF; CDR3 DNA: TGCAGCGTTATAGGACTATACACAGATACGCAGTATTTT
V gene: TRBV6-5; clone size: -; J gene: TRBJ2-3; D gene: -; CDR3 protein: CASSYRNFRDTQYF; CDR3 DNA: TGTGCCAGCAGTTATAGAAATTTCAGGGATACGCAGTATTTT
V gene: TRBV11-2; clone size: once; J gene: TRBJ2-1; D gene: -; CDR3 protein: CASSLGSGSYNEQFF; CDR3 DNA: TGTGCCAGCAGCTTAGGTTCAGGCTCCTACAATGAGCAGTTCTTC
V gene: TRBV12-3/TRBV12-4; clone size: -; J gene: TRBJ1-1; D gene: -; CDR3 protein: CASSTTVNTEAFF; CDR3 DNA: TGTGCCAGCAGTACGACAGTGAACACTGAAGCTTTCTTT
V gene: TRBV24-1; clone size: -; J gene: TRBJ1-2; D gene: -; CDR3 protein: CATSDFEGYGYTF; CDR3 DNA: TGTGCCACCAGTGATTTCGAGGGCTATGGCTACACCTTC
V gene: TRBV2; clone size: -; J gene: TRBJ1-2; D gene: TRBD1; CDR3 protein: CASSDQGELYGYTF; CDR3 DNA: TGTGCCAGCAGTGACCAGGGGGAGCTTTATGGCTACACCTTC
V gene: TRBV30; clone size: -; J gene: TRBJ1-5; D gene: TRBD1; CDR3 protein: CAWSRALGQGSNQPQHF; CDR3 DNA: TGTGCCTGGAGTCGGGCCCTGGGACAGGGTAGTAATCAGCCCCAGCATTTT
V gene: TRBV29-1; clone size: few; J gene: TRBJ2-1; D gene: TRBD1; CDR3 protein: CSVTGQGSYNEQFF; CDR3 DNA: TGCAGCGTTACGGGACAGGGGTCCTACAATGAGCAGTTCTTC
V gene: TRBV15; clone size: -; J gene: TRBJ2-2; D gene: TRBD1; CDR3 protein: CATSRFPGQSNSGELFF; CDR3 DNA: TGTGCCACCAGCAGATTTCCGGGACAGAGCAACTCCGGGGAGCTGTTTTTT
V gene: TRBV29-1; clone size: once; J gene: TRBJ2-1; D gene: TRBD2; CDR3 protein: CSVGLASSYNEQFF; CDR3 DNA: TGCAGCGTTGGACTAGCGAGCTCCTACAATGAGCAGTTCTTC
V gene: TRBV28; clone size: -; J gene: TRBJ1-5; D gene: -; CDR3 protein: CASSPRGGDQPQHF; CDR3 DNA: TGTGCCAGCAGTCCTCGGGGGGGTGATCAGCCCCAGCATTTT
V gene: TRBV30; clone size: -; J gene: TRBJ2-5; D gene: -; CDR3 protein: CAWSVSPVSETQYF; CDR3 DNA: TGTGCCTGGAGTGTATCTCCTGTCTCGGAGACCCAGTACTTC
V gene: TRBV24-1; clone size: -; J gene: TRBJ1-2; D gene: TRBD1; CDR3 protein: CATSDTGQYPNYGYTF; CDR3 DNA: TGTGCCACCAGTGATACGGGACAGTACCCTAACTATGGCTACACCTTC
V gene: TRBV2; clone size: once; J gene: TRBJ1-2; D gene: TRBD1; CDR3 protein: CASSAQGARGYTF; CDR3 DNA: TGTGCCAGCAGCGCTCAGGGGGCGAGGGGCTACACCTTC
V gene: TRBV5-1; clone size: -; J gene: TRBJ1-3; D gene: TRBD1; CDR3 protein: CASSLAGGRSGNTIYF; CDR3 DNA: TGCGCCAGCAGTTTGGCAGGGGGTCGCTCTGGAAACACCATATATTTT